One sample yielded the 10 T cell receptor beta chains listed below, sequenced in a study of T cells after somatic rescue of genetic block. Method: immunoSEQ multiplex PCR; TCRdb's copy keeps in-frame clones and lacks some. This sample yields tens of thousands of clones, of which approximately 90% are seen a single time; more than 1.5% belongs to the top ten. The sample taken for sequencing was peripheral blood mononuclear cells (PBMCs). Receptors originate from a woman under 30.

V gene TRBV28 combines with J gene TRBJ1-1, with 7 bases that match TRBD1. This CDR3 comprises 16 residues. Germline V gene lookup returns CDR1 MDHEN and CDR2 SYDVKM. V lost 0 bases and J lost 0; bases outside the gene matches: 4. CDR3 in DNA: TGTGCCAGCAGTTTATGGACAGGGTTCTTGAACACTGAAGCTTTCTTT. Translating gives CASSLWTGFLNTEAFF.

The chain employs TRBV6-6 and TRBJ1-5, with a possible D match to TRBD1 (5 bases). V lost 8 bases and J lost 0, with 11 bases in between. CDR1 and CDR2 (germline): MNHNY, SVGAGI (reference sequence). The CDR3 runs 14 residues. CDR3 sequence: CASGGTISNQPQHF. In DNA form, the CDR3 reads TGTGCCAGCGGGGGGACGATTAGCAATCAGCCCCAGCATTTT.

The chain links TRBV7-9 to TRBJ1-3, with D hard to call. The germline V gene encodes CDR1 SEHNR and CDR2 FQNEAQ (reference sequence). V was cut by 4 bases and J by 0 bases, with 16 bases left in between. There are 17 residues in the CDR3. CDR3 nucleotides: TGTGCCAGCAGCTCAATCCTACACGAAGCCTCTGGAAACACCATATATTTT. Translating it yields CASSSILHEASGNTIYF.

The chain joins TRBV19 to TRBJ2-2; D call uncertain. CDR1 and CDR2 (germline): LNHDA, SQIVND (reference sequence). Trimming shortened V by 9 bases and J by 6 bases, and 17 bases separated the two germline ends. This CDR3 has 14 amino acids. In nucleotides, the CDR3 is TGTGCCAGCGGCGGATTAACCTCCTCCGGGGAGCTGTTTTTT. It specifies CASGGLTSSGELFF.

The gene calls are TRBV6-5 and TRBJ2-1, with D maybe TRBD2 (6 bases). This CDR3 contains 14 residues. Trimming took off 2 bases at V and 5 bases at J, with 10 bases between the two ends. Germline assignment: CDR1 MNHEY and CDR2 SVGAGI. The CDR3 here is CASSYEIADNEQFF. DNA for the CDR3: TGTGCCAGCAGTTACGAAATAGCGGACAATGAGCAGTTCTTC.

The DNA for the CDR3 is TGCGCCAGCAGCTTGGTCGCGGGACGGAGGAAAAACTACGAGCAGTACTTC. Protein: CASSLVAGRRKNYEQYF. The chain recombines TRBV5-1 with TRBJ2-7, with TRBD2 as a possible D gene (6 bases). The CDR3 has 17 amino acids. Trimming removed 0 bases at V and 3 bases at J, with 19 bases between. Looked up from germline, CDR1 is SGHRS and CDR2 is YFSETQ. The entire variable domain, with the rest obtained from reference TRBV5-1 and TRBJ2-7, is as follows: KAGVTQTPRYLIKTRGQQVTLSCSPISGHRSVSWYQQTPGQGLQFLFEYFSETQRNKGNFPGRFSGRQFSNSRSEMNVSTLELGDSALYLCASSLVAGRRKNYEQYFGPGTRLTVT.

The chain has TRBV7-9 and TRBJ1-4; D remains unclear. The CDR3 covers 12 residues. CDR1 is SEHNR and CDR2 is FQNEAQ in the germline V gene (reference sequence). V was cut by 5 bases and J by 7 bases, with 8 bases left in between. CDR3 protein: CASSAQGEKLFF. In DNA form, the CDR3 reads TGTGCCAGCAGCGCCCAAGGTGAAAAACTGTTTTTT.

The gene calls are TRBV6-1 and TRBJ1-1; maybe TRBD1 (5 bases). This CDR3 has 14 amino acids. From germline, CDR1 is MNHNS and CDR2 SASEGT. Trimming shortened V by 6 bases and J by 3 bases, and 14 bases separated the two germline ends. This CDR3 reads CASRLPGTDTEAFF. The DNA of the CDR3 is TGTGCCAGCAGACTACCTGGGACGGACACTGAAGCTTTCTTT.

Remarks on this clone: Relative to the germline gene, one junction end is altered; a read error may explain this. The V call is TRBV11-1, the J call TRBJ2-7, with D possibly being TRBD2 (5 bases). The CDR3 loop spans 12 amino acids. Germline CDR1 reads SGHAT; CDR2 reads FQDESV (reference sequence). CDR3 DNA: TGTGTCAGCAGCTTAGACTACTACGAGCAGTACTTC. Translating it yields CVSSLDYYEQYF.

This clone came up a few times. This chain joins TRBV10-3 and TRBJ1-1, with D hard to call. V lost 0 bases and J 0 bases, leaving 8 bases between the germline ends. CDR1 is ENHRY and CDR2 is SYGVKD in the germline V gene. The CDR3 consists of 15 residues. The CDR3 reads CAISESWALNTEAFF. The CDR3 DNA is TGTGCCATCAGTGAGTCTTGGGCCTTGAACACTGAAGCTTTCTTT.